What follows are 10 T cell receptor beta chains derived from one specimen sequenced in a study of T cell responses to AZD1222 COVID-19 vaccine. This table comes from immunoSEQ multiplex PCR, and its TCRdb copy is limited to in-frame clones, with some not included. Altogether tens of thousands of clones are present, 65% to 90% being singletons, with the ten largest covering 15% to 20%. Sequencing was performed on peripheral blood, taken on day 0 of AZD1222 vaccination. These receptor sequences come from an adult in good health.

The CDR3 loop is CASSRTPQGDQPQHF. The CDR3 nucleotides are TGTGCCAGCAGCCGAACGCCTCAGGGAGATCAGCCCCAGCATTTT. The chain is built from TRBV6-5 and TRBJ1-5; D is possibly TRBD1 (5 bases). Germline V lookup: CDR1 MNHEY, CDR2 SVGAGI. CDR3 length equals 15 residues. The V end was cut by 6 bases, the J end by 5 bases, with 17 bases between.

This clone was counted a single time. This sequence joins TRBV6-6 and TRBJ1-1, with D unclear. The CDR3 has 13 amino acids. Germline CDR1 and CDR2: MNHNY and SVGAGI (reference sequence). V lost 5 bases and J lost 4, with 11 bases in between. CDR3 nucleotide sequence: TGTGCCAGCAGTGCCGGGTGGGGCACTGAAGCTTTCTTT. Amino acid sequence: CASSAGWGTEAFF.

CDR3 protein: CASSTGRRNTGELFF. DNA for the CDR3: TGTGCCAGTAGTACGGGACGGCGGAACACCGGGGAGCTGTTTTTT. V and J are TRBV19 and TRBJ2-2, with D perhaps matching TRBD1 or TRBD2 (5 bases each). Trimming stripped 4 bases from V and 1 base from J, with 10 bases between. The CDR3 consists of 15 residues. Germline-derived CDR1 and CDR2 are LNHDA and SQIVND (reference sequence).

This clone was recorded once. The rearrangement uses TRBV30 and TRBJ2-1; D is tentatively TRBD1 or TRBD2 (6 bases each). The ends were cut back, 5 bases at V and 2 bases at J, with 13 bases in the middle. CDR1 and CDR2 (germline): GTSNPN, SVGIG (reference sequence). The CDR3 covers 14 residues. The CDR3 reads CAWLKGGPYNEQFF. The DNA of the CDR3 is TGTGCCTGGCTTAAGGGGGGCCCCTACAATGAGCAGTTCTTC.

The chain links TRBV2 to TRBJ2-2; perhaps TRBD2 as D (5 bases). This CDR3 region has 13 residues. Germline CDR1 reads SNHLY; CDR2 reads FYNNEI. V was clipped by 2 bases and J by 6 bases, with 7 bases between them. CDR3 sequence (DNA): TGTGCCAGCAGTGAATCAGCGGCCGGGGAGCTGTTTTTT. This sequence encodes CASSESAAGELFF. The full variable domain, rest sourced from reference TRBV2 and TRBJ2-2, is EPEVTQTPSHQVTQMGQEVILRCVPISNHLYFYWYRQILGQKVEFLVSFYNNEISEKSEIFDDQFSVERPDGSNFTLKIRSTKLEDSAMYFCASSESAAGELFFGEGSRLTVL.

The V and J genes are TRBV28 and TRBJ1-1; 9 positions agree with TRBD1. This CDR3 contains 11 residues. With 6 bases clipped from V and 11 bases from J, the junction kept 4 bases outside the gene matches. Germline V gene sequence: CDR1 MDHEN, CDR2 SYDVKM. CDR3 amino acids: CASRGDRVAFF. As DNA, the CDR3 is TGTGCCAGCAGGGGGGACAGGGTTGCTTTCTTT.

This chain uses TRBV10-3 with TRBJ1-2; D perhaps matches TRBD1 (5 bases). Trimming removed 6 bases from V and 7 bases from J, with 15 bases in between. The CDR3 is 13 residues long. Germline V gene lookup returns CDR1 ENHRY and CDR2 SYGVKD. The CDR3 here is CAISEGTRSGYTF. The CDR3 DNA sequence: TGTGCCATCAGCGAAGGGACCCGGAGTGGCTACACCTTC.

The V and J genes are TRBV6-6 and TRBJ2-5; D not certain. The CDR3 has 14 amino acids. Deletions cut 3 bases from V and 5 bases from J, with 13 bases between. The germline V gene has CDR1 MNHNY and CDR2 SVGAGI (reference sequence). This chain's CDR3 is CASSYLYSGETQYF. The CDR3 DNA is TGTGCCAGCAGTTATCTCTACTCCGGGGAGACCCAGTACTTC.

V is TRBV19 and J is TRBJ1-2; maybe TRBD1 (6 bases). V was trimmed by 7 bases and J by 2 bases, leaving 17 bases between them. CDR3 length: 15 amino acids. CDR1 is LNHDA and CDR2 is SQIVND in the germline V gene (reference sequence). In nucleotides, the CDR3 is TGTGCCAGTACCCCGGACAGAAGACAGAACTATGGCTACACCTTC. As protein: CASTPDRRQNYGYTF.

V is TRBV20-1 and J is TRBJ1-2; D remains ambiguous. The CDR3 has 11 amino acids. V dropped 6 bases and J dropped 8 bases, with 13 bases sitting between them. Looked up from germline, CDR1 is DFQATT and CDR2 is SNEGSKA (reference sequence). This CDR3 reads CSAAEQLGYTF. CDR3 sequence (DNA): TGCAGTGCAGCGGAGCAGCTAGGCTACACCTTC.